A single sample is the source of the 18 T cell receptor beta chains below, sequenced in a study of PD-1 blockade in mismatch repair-deficient tumors. Here immunoSEQ multiplex PCR was the method, and the copy in TCRdb shows in-frame clones only, minus some. The sample holds approximately 50,000 clones, more than 75% seen once. The starting material was peripheral blood, obtained 4 weeks after starting pembrolizumab. These receptor sequences come from an adult with mismatch repair-deficient cancer.

The DNA for the CDR3 is TGTGCCAGCAGTGTGGGGACTAGCGGGCACCACAATGAGCAGTTCTTC. Its protein product is CASSVGTSGHHNEQFF. The genes are TRBV6-4 and TRBJ2-1, with 12 bases lining up with TRBD2. Germline V gene data show CDR1 as MRHNA and CDR2 as SNTAGT. This CDR3 contains 16 residues. After removal of 4 bases from V and 5 bases from J, the junction contained 6 bases not matched to a gene.

The chain has TRBV18 and TRBJ2-3; 7 bases match TRBD2. Trimming removed 0 bases from V and 3 bases from J; junction bases left unmatched: 12. CDR1 KGHSH and CDR2 LQKENI come from the germline V gene. This CDR3 comprises 18 residues. The CDR3 nucleotides read TGTGCCAGCTCACCACCTCCGGGCGGGAGTCGAGATACAGATACGCAGTATTTT. Its protein product is CASSPPPGGSRDTDTQYF.

The CDR3 nucleotides are TGTGCCAGCAGCTTAGACAGCGGGAGGGTGTCCACGGGTGAGACCCAGTACTTC. Amino acid sequence: CASSLDSGRVSTGETQYF. The V gene is TRBV11-2, the J gene TRBJ2-5, with 10 bases identical to TRBD2. Germline V CDR1 and CDR2: SGHAT, FQNNGV. This CDR3 spans 18 amino acids. J gave up 5 bases and V 0 bases, and 12 bases lay outside the gene matches.

The CDR3 sequence: CASSLAGLGLASVNEQFF. The CDR3 DNA reads TGTGCCAGCAGCTTGGCCGGACTGGGGCTAGCGTCAGTCAATGAGCAGTTCTTC. V gene TRBV5-4 combines with J gene TRBJ2-1; a weak D match, TRBD2 (6 bases). Trimming took off 0 bases at V and 6 bases at J, with 22 bases between the two ends. Germline-derived CDR1 and CDR2 are SGHNT and YYREEE (reference sequence). This CDR3 contains 18 residues. The variable domain in full, completed from reference TRBV5-4 and TRBJ2-1, reads ETGVTQSPTHLIKTRGQQVTLRCSSQSGHNTVSWYQQALGQGPQFIFQYYREEENGRGNFPPRFSGLQFPNYSSELNVNALELDDSALYLCASSLAGLGLASVNEQFFGPGTRLTVL.

The V and J genes are TRBV30 and TRBJ2-7, with TRBD1 matching 8 bases. V gave up 4 bases and J gave up 4 bases; unmatched junction bases: 9. The germline CDR1 and CDR2 sequences are GTSNPN and SVGIG (reference sequence). This CDR3 spans 14 amino acids. Written as DNA, the CDR3 is TGTGCCTGGACTTTCAGGGGGCGCGGATACGAGCAGTACTTC. Amino acids: CAWTFRGRGYEQYF.

V and J are TRBV11-2 and TRBJ2-5; the match to TRBD2 covers 8 bases. Germline CDR1 reads SGHAT; CDR2 reads FQNNGV. With V trimmed by 7 bases and J by 1 base, 11 bases remained unmatched. The CDR3 totals 16 residues. CDR3 nucleotides: TGTGCCAGCACTAAGGGGAATAGCGGGGCCCAAGAGACCCAGTACTTC. The encoded protein is CASTKGNSGAQETQYF.

This chain joins TRBV9 and TRBJ2-1, with D maybe TRBD2 (5 bases). CDR3 length equals 15 residues. V was clipped by 3 bases and J by 6 bases, with 16 bases between them. Germline assignment: CDR1 SGDLS and CDR2 YYNGEE. The CDR3 loop is CASSALASTRNEQFF. The CDR3 DNA is TGTGCCAGCAGCGCGCTAGCCTCGACTCGCAATGAGCAGTTCTTC.

The V and J genes are TRBV11-1 and TRBJ2-3, with D maybe TRBD2 (5 bases). The CDR3 extends over 15 amino acids. The V gene lost 0 bases and the J gene lost 5 bases, with 12 bases spanning the gap. Per germline, CDR1 SGHAT and CDR2 FQDESV (reference sequence). CDR3 in amino acids: CASSLAGAFRDTQYF. In DNA form, the CDR3 reads TGTGCCAGCAGCTTAGCGGGAGCCTTTCGAGATACGCAGTATTTT. Using reference TRBV11-1 and TRBJ2-3 for the parts outside the CDR3, the full variable domain is EAEVAQSPRYKITEKSQAVAFWCDPISGHATLYWYRQILGQGPELLVQFQDESVVDDSQLPKDRFSAERLKGVDSTLKIQPAELGDSAMYLCASSLAGAFRDTQYFGPGTRLTVL.

The chain combines TRBV5-1 with TRBJ2-1; 9 bases agree with TRBD2. CDR3 length equals 16 residues. The trim removed 4 bases at V and 3 bases at J, leaving 8 bases unmatched. Germline V lookup: CDR1 SGHRS, CDR2 YFSETQ. The CDR3 region has the DNA TGCGCCAGCAGCCTAGAGAGACTAGCGGACTACAATGAGCAGTTCTTC. This codes for CASSLERLADYNEQFF.

The rearrangement joins TRBV2 to TRBJ2-2, with 8 bases fitting TRBD2. Germline V gene lookup returns CDR1 SNHLY and CDR2 FYNNEI. The CDR3 covers 17 residues. V lost 5 bases and J lost 4; bases outside the gene matches: 12. The CDR3 loop reads CASSSMLREVATGELFF. For the CDR3, the DNA is TGTGCCAGCAGTTCTATGCTGCGGGAGGTAGCCACCGGGGAGCTGTTTTTT.

The rearrangement uses TRBV6-5 and TRBJ2-2; D ambiguous. V lost 4 bases, J lost 3 bases, and 9 bases lay in between. This CDR3 comprises 14 residues. Germline CDR1 and CDR2: MNHEY and SVGAGI. CDR3 sequence: CASSSGSYTGELFF. The CDR3, as DNA: TGTGCCAGCAGTTCTGGCAGTTACACCGGGGAGCTGTTTTTT.

The genes are TRBV10-3 and TRBJ1-5, with a possible D match to TRBD1 (5 bases). Germline CDR1 and CDR2: ENHRY and SYGVKD. There are 15 residues in the CDR3. Deletions cut 6 bases from V and 4 bases from J, with 16 bases between. The CDR3 DNA follows: TGTGCCATCAGCCTAGGAGGGACTGAAAATCAGCCCCAGCATTTT. Translating gives CAISLGGTENQPQHF.

In its sample, this clone was seen once. This chain connects TRBV18 to TRBJ1-4; D is possibly TRBD1 (6 bases). The germline gives CDR1 KGHSH, CDR2 LQKENI. Trimming pared 6 bases from V and 6 bases from J, leaving 14 bases between. This CDR3 has 14 residues. CDR3 in amino acids: CASSQGRQDEKLFF. The CDR3 DNA reads as TGTGCCAGCTCGCAGGGGAGACAGGATGAAAAACTGTTTTTT.

The chain links TRBV7-8 to TRBJ2-2; 8 bases are a match to TRBD2. Germline assignment: CDR1 SGHVS and CDR2 FQNEAQ. This CDR3 is built from 17 residues. After removal of 3 bases from V and 4 bases from J, the junction contained 10 bases not matched to a gene. In DNA, the CDR3 is TGTGCCAGCAGCTTGATCGGGCTAGCGGGCAGCACCGGGGAGCTGTTTTTT. This codes for CASSLIGLAGSTGELFF.

The V call is TRBV6-5, the J call TRBJ2-1; tentative D call: TRBD1 (6 bases). V lost 5 bases and J 2 bases, leaving 10 bases between the germline ends. This CDR3 comprises 14 residues. Germline CDR1 reads MNHEY; CDR2 reads SVGAGI. CDR3 region: CASSGSGAYNEQFF. CDR3 nucleotides: TGTGCCAGCAGTGGGTCAGGGGCCTACAATGAGCAGTTCTTC.

This clone was observed a single time. The V call is TRBV9, the J call TRBJ2-1; perhaps TRBD2 as D (5 bases). V gave up 4 bases and J gave up 6 bases, with 11 bases separating them. The CDR3 extends over 13 amino acids. CDR1 is SGDLS, CDR2 YYNGEE, per germline. The CDR3 DNA sequence: TGTGCCAGCAGCTCCCGGGATTTCAATGAGCAGTTCTTC. Encoded protein: CASSSRDFNEQFF. The complete variable domain, with remaining parts taken from reference TRBV9 and TRBJ2-1, reads DSGVTQTPKHLITATGQRVTLRCSPRSGDLSVYWYQQSLDQGLQFLIQYYNGEERAKGNILERFSAQQFPDLHSELNLSSLELGDSALYFCASSSRDFNEQFFGPGTRLTVL.

The rearrangement uses TRBV2 and TRBJ2-1, with 10 bases that match TRBD2. The CDR3 consists of 16 residues. The junction had 14 bases not matched to a gene; V was cut back by 6 bases and J by 9 bases. Germline assignment: CDR1 SNHLY and CDR2 FYNNEI. The DNA for the CDR3 is TGTGCCAGCAGCGGACTAGCGGAACTAGCTAAGGGTGAGCAGTTCTTC. Translation: CASSGLAELAKGEQFF.

The CDR3 reads CASSRLLGQTSQETQYF. The CDR3, as DNA: TGTGCCAGCAGCCGATTATTGGGACAGACCTCCCAAGAGACCCAGTACTTC. The V gene is TRBV11-2, the J gene TRBJ2-5; TRBD1 matches at 7 bases. The CDR3 contains 17 residues. V lost 5 bases and J lost 1; bases outside the gene matches: 13. The germline gives CDR1 SGHAT, CDR2 FQNNGV.